What follows describes a single T cell receptor (beta chain). Its antigen is not known. These data come from a study of CD4 T cells in relation to SARS-CoV-2 and coronaviruses. Background on the study: Crossreactive spike epitopes shared across donors were mapped to their HLA restriction. Points from the study as a whole: Compared with monoreactive clones, crossreactive clones showed significantly weaker SARS-CoV-2 expansion.

Uncultured naive and memory CD4+ T cells supplied DNA for deep TCR-beta sequencing. Produced via immunoSEQ multiplex PCR; TCRdb's table is partial and in-frame only. The sample contains just under 65,000 clones, approximately 94% of which appear only once. Before the COVID-19 pandemic, during about 2010-2018, CD4+ T cells were taken from unexposed donors. Cryopreserved PBMCs were CD4-enriched, then split into naive and memory cells. CDR3 length equals 12 residues. The V end was cut by 3 bases, the J end by 7 bases, with 9 bases between. Germline CDR1 is GTSNPN and CDR2 is SVGIG (reference sequence). The chain couples TRBV30 to TRBJ2-2; no firm D call. The sequenced sample was naive CD4+ T cells from PBMCs. Subset: naive CD4+ T cells isolated by negative enrichment. The clonotype was recovered from a human donor in good health. CDR3 residues: CAWRRLSGELFF. The CDR3 DNA reads as TGTGCCTGGAGGAGGTTGAGCGGGGAGCTGTTTTTT.